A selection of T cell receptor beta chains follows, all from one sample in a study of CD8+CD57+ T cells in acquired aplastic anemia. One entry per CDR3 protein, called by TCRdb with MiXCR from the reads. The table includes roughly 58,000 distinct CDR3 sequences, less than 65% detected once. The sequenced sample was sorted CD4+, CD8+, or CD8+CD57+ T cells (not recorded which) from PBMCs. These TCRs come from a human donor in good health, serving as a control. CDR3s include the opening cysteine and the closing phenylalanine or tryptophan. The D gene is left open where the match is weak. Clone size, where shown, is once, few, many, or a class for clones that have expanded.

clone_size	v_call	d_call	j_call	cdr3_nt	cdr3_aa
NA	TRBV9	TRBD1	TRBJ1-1	TGTGCCAGCAGTGAACCCCTCCGGGACAGAGACTGGGGCACTGAAGCTTTCTTT	CASSEPLRDRDWGTEAFF
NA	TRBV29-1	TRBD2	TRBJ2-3	TGCAGCGTCCGAGGGCGGGAGGGCCGCGCAGATACGCAGTATTTT	CSVRGREGRADTQYF
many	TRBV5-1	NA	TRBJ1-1	TGCGCCAGCAGCTTGAATCAGGGAGACACTGAAGCTTTCTTT	CASSLNQGDTEAFF
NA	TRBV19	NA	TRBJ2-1	TGTGCCAGTAGTAAAACAGGGTTTGAGCAGTTCTTC	CASSKTGFEQFF
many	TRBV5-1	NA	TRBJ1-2	TGCGCCAGCAGCCAGGACGGAAACTATGGCTACACCTTC	CASSQDGNYGYTF
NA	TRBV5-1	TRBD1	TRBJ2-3	TGCGCCAGCAGCTTGGGGACAGGCTTCACAGATACGCAGTATTTT	CASSLGTGFTDTQYF
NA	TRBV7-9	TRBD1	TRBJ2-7	TGTGCCAGCAGCTTAGCGCAGGGACAGCCCTACGAGCAGTACTTC	CASSLAQGQPYEQYF
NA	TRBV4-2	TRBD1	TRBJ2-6	TGTGCCAGCAGCCCGGACAGGGAATCGAGTGGGGCCAACGTCCTGACTTTC	CASSPDRESSGANVLTF
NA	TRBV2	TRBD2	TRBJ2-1	TGTGCCAGCAGTGCCCTACCTAGCGGGAGTAAAAATGAGCAGTTCTTC	CASSALPSGSKNEQFF
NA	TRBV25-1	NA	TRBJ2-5	TGTGCCAGCAGTGATCACGGGACGTCACAAGAGACCCAGTACTTC	CASSDHGTSQETQYF
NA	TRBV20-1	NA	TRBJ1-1	TGCAGTGCTAGAGTTTGGGGTAACACTGAAGCTTTCTTT	CSARVWGNTEAFF
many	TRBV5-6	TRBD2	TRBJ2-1	TGTGCCAGCAGCCTGGGACTAGCGGGAGGTAGTGAGCAGTTCTTC	CASSLGLAGGSEQFF
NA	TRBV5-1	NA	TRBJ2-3	TGCGCCAGCAGCTTACAGGCGAGCACAGATACGCAGTATTTT	CASSLQASTDTQYF
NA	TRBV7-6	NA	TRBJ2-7	TGTGCCAGCAGCCATGGGGGGGAGCAGTACTTC	CASSHGGEQYF
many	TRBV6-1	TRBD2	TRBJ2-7	TGTGCCAGTTTAATTAGCGGGAGAAACTACGAGCAGTACTTC	CASLISGRNYEQYF
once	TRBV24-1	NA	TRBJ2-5	TGTGCCACCAGTGGGCGGGAAGAGACCCAGTACTTC	CATSGREETQYF
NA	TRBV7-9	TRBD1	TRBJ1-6	TGTGCCAGCAGCTTAGAGGGGGCGCATCACTCACCCCTCCACTTT	CASSLEGAHHSPLHF
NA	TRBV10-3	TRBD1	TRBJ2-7	TGTGCCATCAGGCCCGGGACAGGGGGAGAGCAGTACTTC	CAIRPGTGGEQYF
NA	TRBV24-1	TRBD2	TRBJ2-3	TGTGCCACCAAAGAAGGACTAGCGGGAGGGCCTGATACGCAGTATTTT	CATKEGLAGGPDTQYF
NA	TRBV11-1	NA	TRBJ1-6	TGTGCCAGCGGCTTCCAGACCCCGGTTCCCAATTCACCCCTCCACTTT	CASGFQTPVPNSPLHF
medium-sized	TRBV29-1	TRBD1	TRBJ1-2	TGCAGCGCCGGACCAGGGACAGACTATGGCTACACCTTC	CSAGPGTDYGYTF
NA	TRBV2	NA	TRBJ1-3	TGTGCCAGCAGTGAGGGCTCGGGCCTCTCCCCGAGGGTCTCTGGAAACACCATGTATTTT	CASSEGSGLSPRVSGNTMYF
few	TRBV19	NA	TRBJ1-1	TGTGCCAGTAGTGCGGCTATGAACACTGAAGCTTTCTTT	CASSAAMNTEAFF
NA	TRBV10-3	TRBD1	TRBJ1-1	TGTGCCATCAGTGACCGGGACAGGGCGGGACCTGAAGCTTTCTTT	CAISDRDRAGPEAFF
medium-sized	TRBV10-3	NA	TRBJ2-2	TGTGCCATCAGAGTGAGTGGCCGGAGGAACACCGGGGAGCTGTTTTTT	CAIRVSGRRNTGELFF
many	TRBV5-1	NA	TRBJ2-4	TGCGCCAGCAGCTTGGAATGGGGGCAGACAAACATTCAGTACTTC	CASSLEWGQTNIQYF
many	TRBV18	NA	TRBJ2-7	TGTGCCAGCTCACCTACGATCGCCCCCAGAGACCCCTACGAGCAGTACTTC	CASSPTIAPRDPYEQYF
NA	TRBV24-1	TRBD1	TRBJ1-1	TGTGCCACCAGTGACGGACAGGGGGCTAACACTGAAGCTTTCTTT	CATSDGQGANTEAFF
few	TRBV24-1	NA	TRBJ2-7	TGTGCCACCAGTGACGAGAGGGGCGAGCAGTACTTC	CATSDERGEQYF
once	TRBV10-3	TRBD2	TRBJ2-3	TGTGCCATCAGTGCAGCCGCGCGGGAGACTAGCACAGATACGCAGTATTTT	CAISAAARETSTDTQYF
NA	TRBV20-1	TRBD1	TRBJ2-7	TGCAGTGCTAGAGACAGGGGGACCCACGAGCAGTACTTC	CSARDRGTHEQYF
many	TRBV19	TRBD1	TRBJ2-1	TGTGCCAGTAGTAGGGGGACAGGGATCCTCCCGGGCAATGAGCAGTTCTTC	CASSRGTGILPGNEQFF
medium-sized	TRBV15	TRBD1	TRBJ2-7	TGTGCCACCAGCAGAGATGTGGGACAGGGTTACGAGCAGTACTTC	CATSRDVGQGYEQYF
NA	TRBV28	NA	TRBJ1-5	TGTGCCGGCAGCGAGGGTGGTAGCAATCAGCCCCAGCATTTT	CAGSEGGSNQPQHF
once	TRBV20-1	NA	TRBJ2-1	TGCAGTGCTTGGCTAGACTACGAGCAGTTCTTC	CSAWLDYEQFF
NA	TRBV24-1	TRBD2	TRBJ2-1	TGTGCCACCAGCCCCTCCCTTAGCGGGAGCTCCTACAATGAGCAGTTCTTC	CATSPSLSGSSYNEQFF
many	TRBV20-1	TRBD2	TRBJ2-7	TGCAGTGCTAGATTGGGACTAGTGAACTACGAGCAGTACTTC	CSARLGLVNYEQYF
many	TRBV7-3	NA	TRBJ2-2	TGTGCCAGCAGCTTAACTAGCGCGAACACCGGGGAGCTGTTTTTT	CASSLTSANTGELFF
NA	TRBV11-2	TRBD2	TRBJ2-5	TGTGCCAGCAGCTTATCGGGAGCGGGGGGACAAGAGACCCAGTACTTC	CASSLSGAGGQETQYF
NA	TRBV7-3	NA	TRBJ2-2	TGTGCCAGCAGCTTAACGGGACACAGCACCGGGGGGCTGTTTTTT	CASSLTGHSTGGLFF
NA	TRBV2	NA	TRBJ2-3	TGTGCCAGCAGTGAGGACGGATCGTACACAGATACGCAGTATTTT	CASSEDGSYTDTQYF
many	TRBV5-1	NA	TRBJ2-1	TGCGCCAGCAGCTTGGAATTAGCATCCTACAATGAGCAGTTCTTC	CASSLELASYNEQFF
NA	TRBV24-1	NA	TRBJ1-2	TGTGCCACCAGTGATTTAGGAGGGGGACATGGCTACACCTTC	CATSDLGGGHGYTF
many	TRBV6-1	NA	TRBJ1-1	TGTGCCAGCAGTGTGACCCACGTGAACACTGAAGCTTTCTTT	CASSVTHVNTEAFF
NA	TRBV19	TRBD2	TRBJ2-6	TGTGCCAGTAGCTGGGGGGGAGCTGGGGCCAACGTCCTGACTTTC	CASSWGGAGANVLTF
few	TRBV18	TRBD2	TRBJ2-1	TGTGCCAGCCAGGGACTAGCGGGAGGGCCTGGTGAGCAGTTCTTC	CASQGLAGGPGEQFF
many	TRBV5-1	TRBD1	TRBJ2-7	TGCGCCAGCAGCTTGGTACCTCTTACATCGGGACAGGACCCCTACGAGCAGTACTTC	CASSLVPLTSGQDPYEQYF
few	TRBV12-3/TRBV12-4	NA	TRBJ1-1	TGTGCCAGCAGTTTAGCAGTAGGGCTCTCCCCGATGAACACTGAAGCTTTCTTT	CASSLAVGLSPMNTEAFF
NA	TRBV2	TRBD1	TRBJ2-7	TGTGCCAGCAGTCCGTCCGGGACAGGACTTTACGAGCAGTACTTC	CASSPSGTGLYEQYF
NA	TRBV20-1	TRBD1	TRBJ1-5	TGCAGTGCTGGGGGAGGAGGGACAGGGGGAGGTCAGCCCCAGCATTTT	CSAGGGGTGGGQPQHF
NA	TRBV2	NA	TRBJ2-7	TGTGCCAGTTCCGGGACAACCTACGAGCAGTACTTC	CASSGTTYEQYF
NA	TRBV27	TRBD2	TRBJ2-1	TGTGCCATCAGTGCGGGACTAGCGATTACCAATGAGCAGTTCTTC	CAISAGLAITNEQFF
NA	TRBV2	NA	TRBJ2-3	TGTGCCACCAGACTTGGGACCATCGATACGCAGTATTTT	CATRLGTIDTQYF
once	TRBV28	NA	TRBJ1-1	TGTGCCAGCACTGCAGGGAGCACTGGAGCTTTCTTT	CASTAGSTGAFF